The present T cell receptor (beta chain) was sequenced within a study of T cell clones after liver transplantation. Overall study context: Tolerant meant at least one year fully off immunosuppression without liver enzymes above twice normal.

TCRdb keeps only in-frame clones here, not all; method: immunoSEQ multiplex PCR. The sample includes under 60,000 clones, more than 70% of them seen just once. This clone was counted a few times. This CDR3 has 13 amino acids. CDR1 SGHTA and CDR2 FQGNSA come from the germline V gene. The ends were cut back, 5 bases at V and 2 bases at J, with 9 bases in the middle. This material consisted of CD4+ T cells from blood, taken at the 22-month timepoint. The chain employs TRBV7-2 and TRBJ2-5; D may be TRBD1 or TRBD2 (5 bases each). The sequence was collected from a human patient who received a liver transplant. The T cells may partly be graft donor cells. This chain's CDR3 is CASSRDRQETQYF. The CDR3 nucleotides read TGTGCCAGCAGCCGGGACCGGCAAGAGACCCAGTACTTC.